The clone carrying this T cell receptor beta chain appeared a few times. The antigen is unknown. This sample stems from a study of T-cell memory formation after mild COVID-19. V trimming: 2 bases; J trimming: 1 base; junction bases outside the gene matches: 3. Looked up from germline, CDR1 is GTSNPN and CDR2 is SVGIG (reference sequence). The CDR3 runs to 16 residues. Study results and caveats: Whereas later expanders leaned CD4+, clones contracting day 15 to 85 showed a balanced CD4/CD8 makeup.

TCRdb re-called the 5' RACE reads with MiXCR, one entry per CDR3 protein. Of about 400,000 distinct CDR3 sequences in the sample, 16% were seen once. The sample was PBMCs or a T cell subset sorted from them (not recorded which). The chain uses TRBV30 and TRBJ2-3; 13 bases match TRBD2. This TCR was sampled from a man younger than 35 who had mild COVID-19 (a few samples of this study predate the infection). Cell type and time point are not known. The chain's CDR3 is CAWSRGLAGGTDTQYF. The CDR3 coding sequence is TGTGCCTGGAGTCGAGGACTAGCGGGGGGCACAGATACGCAGTATTTT.